The 22 T cell receptor beta chains given below trace back to one sample, sequenced in a study of T cell repertoires in cytomegalovirus infection. A single record per CDR3 protein comes from TCRdb applying MiXCR to the reads. The sample holds a few hundred thousand distinct CDR3 sequences, 9.1% seen once. Material for sequencing was PBMCs. The receptors shown here come from a human donor in good health (CMV status not recorded). Some clones in this sample may be carry-over from other donors' samples.

In its sample, this clonotype was seen a few times. V gene TRBV19 combines with J gene TRBJ1-1, with D tentatively TRBD1 (5 bases). V was cut by 2 bases and J by 1 base, with 11 bases left in between. The CDR3 extends over 15 amino acids. CDR1 is LNHDA, CDR2 SQIVND, per germline (reference sequence). This CDR3 reads CASSIRGEANTEAFF. CDR3 nucleotide sequence: TGTGCCAGTAGTATAAGGGGAGAGGCGAACACTGAAGCTTTCTTT.

This clonotype was recorded many times. V and J are TRBV7-2 and TRBJ2-3; D is possibly TRBD1 (6 bases). In germline, CDR1 is SGHTA, CDR2 FQGNSA. The CDR3 has 14 residues. V lost 5 bases to trimming and J lost 4 bases, with 13 bases between them. The CDR3 bases are TGTGCCAGCAGCCTACAGGGATTGGCAGATACGCAGTATTTT. This translates into CASSLQGLADTQYF.

There are many counts of this clonotype. The genes are TRBV28 and TRBJ1-1, with a weak D call TRBD1 (6 bases). The CDR3 spans 15 residues. With 2 bases removed from V and 7 bases from J, the gap between germline ends came to 17 bases. Germline V CDR1 and CDR2: MDHEN, SYDVKM. In DNA form, the CDR3 reads TGTGCCAGCAGTTTAAACTCGTGGACAGCCCATGAAGCTTTCTTT. Protein: CASSLNSWTAHEAFF.

This clonotype showed up just a few times. The CDR3 is CSATRQGTGEAFF. In DNA, the CDR3 is TGCAGTGCTACCCGACAGGGAACAGGTGAAGCTTTCTTT. The rearrangement joins TRBV20-1 to TRBJ1-1; 7 bases line up with TRBD1. CDR1 is DFQATT, CDR2 SNEGSKA, per germline (reference sequence). This CDR3 comprises 13 residues. The trim removed 4 bases at V and 7 bases at J, leaving 9 bases unmatched.

The gene calls are TRBV7-8 and TRBJ1-6; the D is unclear. Trimming removed 1 base at V and 7 bases at J, with 11 bases between. Germline V gene sequence: CDR1 SGHVS, CDR2 FQNEAQ. CDR3 length: 15 residues. The CDR3: CASSLVPGTNSPLHF. The CDR3 DNA is TGTGCCAGCAGCTTAGTTCCGGGAACGAATTCACCCCTCCACTTT.

V is TRBV5-5 and J is TRBJ2-1; D gene ambiguous. This CDR3 is 12 amino acids long. V was shortened by 0 bases and J by 9 bases, with 7 bases between the two germline ends. The germline gives CDR1 SGHKS, CDR2 YYEKEE (reference sequence). CDR3: CASSLAGPEQFF. The CDR3 DNA reads as TGTGCCAGCAGCTTGGCCGGGCCTGAGCAGTTCTTC.

V is TRBV7-2 and J is TRBJ2-7; a weak D match, TRBD2 (6 bases). Trimming removed 1 base from V and 0 bases from J, with 10 bases in between. The CDR3 has 15 residues. Germline CDR1 and CDR2: SGHTA and FQGNSA. The CDR3 loop reads CASSLGDSLSYEQYF. The CDR3 DNA sequence: TGTGCCAGCAGCTTAGGGGACTCCCTCTCCTACGAGCAGTACTTC.

This clonotype was counted at least ten times. The gene calls are TRBV6-6 and TRBJ2-5, with 8 bases fitting TRBD1. The germline CDR1 and CDR2 sequences are MNHNY and SVGAGI (reference sequence). The CDR3 has 13 residues. V gave up 11 bases and J gave up 6 bases; unmatched junction bases: 11. This chain's CDR3 is CASTPTGEKTQYF. The DNA of the CDR3 is TGTGCCTCGACCCCGACAGGGGAAAAGACCCAGTACTTC.

In this sample, this clonotype turned up many times. The CDR3 loop is CASRLGEYTEAFF. CDR3 DNA sequence: TGTGCCAGCAGACTAGGGGAATACACTGAAGCTTTCTTT. The chain recombines TRBV7-8 with TRBJ1-1; tentatively, D is TRBD1 (5 bases). Germline V gene lookup returns CDR1 SGHVS and CDR2 FQNEAQ. The CDR3 spans 13 residues. V lost 6 bases and J 3 bases, leaving 11 bases between the germline ends.

This clonotype was seen many times. The chain joins TRBV6-2 or TRBV6-3 to TRBJ2-7, with D possibly TRBD2 on 6 matching bases. Germline CDR1 MNHEY, CDR2 SVGEGT. The CDR3 consists of 12 residues. V dropped 6 bases and J dropped 7 bases, with 13 bases sitting between them. The CDR3 nucleotides read TGTGCCAGCAGGGAGGGAAGCTGGGAGCAGTACTTC. This encodes CASREGSWEQYF.

This chain links TRBV20-1 with TRBJ2-1; D is possibly TRBD1 (6 bases). Germline CDR1 is DFQATT and CDR2 is SNEGSKA (reference sequence). The CDR3 is made up of 15 amino acids. Between the trimmed V and J ends, which lost 6 bases and 7 bases, there was a span of 22 bases. CDR3 in DNA: TGCAGTGCCAACACAGGGAAAGGACTCCAAAATGAGCAGTTCTTC. Translating gives CSANTGKGLQNEQFF.

This chain connects TRBV30 to TRBJ1-1; 7 nucleotides line up with TRBD1. V shed 4 bases, J shed 1 base, and the junction held 6 bases outside the gene matches. This CDR3 has 14 amino acids. The germline V gene encodes CDR1 GTSNPN and CDR2 SVGIG (reference sequence). This chain's CDR3 is CAWIGQGGNTEAFF. The CDR3 DNA sequence: TGTGCCTGGATTGGGCAGGGGGGGAACACTGAAGCTTTCTTT.

This clonotype was detected only a few times. The gene calls are TRBV6-2 or TRBV6-3 and TRBJ2-5; tentatively, D is TRBD1 or TRBD2 (5 bases each). Germline assignment: CDR1 MNHEY and CDR2 SVGEGT. V was cut by 2 bases and J by 5 bases, with 15 bases left in between. The CDR3 loop spans 15 amino acids. Here the CDR3 DNA reads TGTGCCAGCAGTTACGCCGGGACCAGAGGGGAGACCCAGTACTTC. Translated: CASSYAGTRGETQYF.

This clonotype was picked up a small number of times. The V gene is TRBV28, the J gene TRBJ1-5; the D is unclear. The CDR3 covers 13 residues. The ends were cut back, 9 bases at V and 4 bases at J, with 13 bases in the middle. Germline V gives CDR1 MDHEN, CDR2 SYDVKM. This CDR3 reads CASQVPVNQPQHF. In DNA form, the CDR3 reads TGTGCCAGTCAGGTACCAGTTAATCAGCCCCAGCATTTT. Full variable domain (missing parts from reference TRBV28 and TRBJ1-5): DVKVTQSSRYLVKRTGEKVFLECVQDMDHENMFWYRQDPGLGLRLIYFSYDVKMKEKGDIPEGYSVSREKKERFSLILESASTNQTSMYLCASQVPVNQPQHFGDGTRLSIL.

The rearrangement uses TRBV6-6 and TRBJ1-5, with unresolved D. The length of the CDR3 is 15 residues. Germline V CDR1 and CDR2: MNHNY, SVGAGI (reference sequence). V was clipped by 6 bases and J by 2 bases, with 14 bases between them. The CDR3 loop is CASRSSAGGNQPQHF. CDR3 sequence (DNA): TGTGCCAGCAGGTCCTCCGCTGGGGGCAATCAGCCCCAGCATTTT.

This clonotype was seen repeatedly, ten times or more. The chain uses TRBV7-6 and TRBJ2-6, with unresolved D. Germline V CDR1 and CDR2: SGHVS, FNYEAQ. CDR3 size: 16 residues. The ends were cut back, 5 bases at V and 2 bases at J, with 13 bases in the middle. The CDR3 region is CASSPSRATGANVLTF. DNA of the CDR3: TGTGCCAGCAGCCCATCCCGGGCCACTGGGGCCAACGTCCTGACTTTC.

This clonotype was seen more than once but under ten times. The V and J genes are TRBV11-2 and TRBJ2-5, with 13 bases fitting TRBD2. CDR3 length: 16 residues. Trimming removed 3 bases from V and 4 bases from J; junction bases left unmatched: 5. The germline gives CDR1 SGHAT, CDR2 FQNNGV. The CDR3 DNA sequence: TGTGCCAGCAGCTTCGGACTAGCGGGGGAGATAGAGACCCAGTACTTC. As protein: CASSFGLAGEIETQYF.

In its sample, this clonotype was seen a few times. V gene TRBV30 combines with J gene TRBJ2-5; D is ambiguous. The V end lost 2 bases, the J end lost 5 bases, and 12 bases lay between the germline ends. This CDR3 has 13 amino acids. Germline CDR1 GTSNPN, CDR2 SVGIG (reference sequence). CDR3 nucleotide sequence: TGTGCCTGGAGTCCTTTCAAGTCGGAGACCCAGTACTTC. Encoded protein: CAWSPFKSETQYF.

The sample holds many counts of this clonotype. Here the CDR3 reads CASSLVTSGELFF. CDR3 bases: TGTGCCAGCAGCTTAGTGACGTCCGGGGAGCTGTTTTTT. The chain carries TRBV11-3 and TRBJ2-2; D gene uncertain. Germline V gene data show CDR1 as SGHNT and CDR2 as YENEEA. The CDR3 is made up of 13 amino acids. V gave up 1 base and J gave up 6 bases, with 6 bases separating them.

In its sample, this clonotype was seen many times. V and J are TRBV18 and TRBJ1-1; weak D call: TRBD1 (5 bases). The V gene lost 3 bases and the J gene lost 2 bases, with 10 bases spanning the gap. The length of the CDR3 is 14 residues. Germline V gene data show CDR1 as KGHSH and CDR2 as LQKENI. CDR3 sequence reads: CASSPVGGNTEAFF. The CDR3 DNA reads as TGTGCCAGCTCACCCGTGGGGGGAAACACTGAAGCTTTCTTT.

The table lists this clonotype with many counts. The chain has TRBV7-2 and TRBJ1-5; no definite D call. CDR3 size: 15 residues. The germline V gene encodes CDR1 SGHTA and CDR2 FQGNSA. V was clipped by 5 bases and J by 3 bases, with 14 bases between them. CDR3 loop: CASSPAGRINQPQHF. DNA for the CDR3: TGTGCCAGCAGCCCCGCCGGGAGGATCAATCAGCCCCAGCATTTT.

V and J are TRBV5-5 and TRBJ1-5; D unresolved. With 0 bases removed from V and 0 bases from J, the gap between germline ends came to 7 bases. This CDR3 is 15 amino acids long. Looked up from germline, CDR1 is SGHKS and CDR2 is YYEKEE (reference sequence). In nucleotides, the CDR3 is TGTGCCAGCAGCTTGGGGCCGGTTAGCAATCAGCCCCAGCATTTT. Translated, it gives CASSLGPVSNQPQHF.